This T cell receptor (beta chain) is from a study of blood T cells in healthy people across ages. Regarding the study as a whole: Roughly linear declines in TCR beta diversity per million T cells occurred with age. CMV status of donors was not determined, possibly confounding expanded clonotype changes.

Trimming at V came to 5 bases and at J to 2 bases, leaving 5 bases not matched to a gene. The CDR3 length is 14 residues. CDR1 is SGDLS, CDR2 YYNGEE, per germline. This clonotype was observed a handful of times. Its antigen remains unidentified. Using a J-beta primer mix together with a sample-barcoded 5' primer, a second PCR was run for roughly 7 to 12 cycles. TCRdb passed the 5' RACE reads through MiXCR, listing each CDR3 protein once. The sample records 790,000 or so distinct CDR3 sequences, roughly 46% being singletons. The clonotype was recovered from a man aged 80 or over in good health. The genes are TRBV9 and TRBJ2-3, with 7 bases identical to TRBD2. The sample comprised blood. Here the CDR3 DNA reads TGTGCCAGCAGAGCAGCGGGAAACACAGATACGCAGTATTTT. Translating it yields CASRAAGNTDTQYF. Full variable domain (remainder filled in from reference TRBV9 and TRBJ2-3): DSGVTQTPKHLITATGQRVTLRCSPRSGDLSVYWYQQSLDQGLQFLIQYYNGEERAKGNILERFSAQQFPDLHSELNLSSLELGDSALYFCASRAAGNTDTQYFGPGTRLTVL.